This T cell receptor beta chain stems from a study of OX40 agonist ivuxolimab in advanced cancers. The overall study: Anti-PD-1, anti-PD-L1 or anti-CTLA-4 therapy given earlier was allowed, and around 40% had some.

At cycle 4 day 1, cycle 7 day 1, and baseline, blood was sampled. TCRdb's table, derived via immunoSEQ multiplex PCR, lists solely in-frame clones and lacks some. This table has around 70,000 clones, around 80% appearing once. Whole-study results and caveats: Which antigen the expanded peripheral T cells recognized is unknown. Normalized expansion of T-cell clones was also low for some nonresponders.

The CDR3 loop spans 14 amino acids. Trimming took 7 bases from V and 1 from J; bases not matched to a gene: 2. Per the germline V gene, CDR1 is MNHEY and CDR2 is SVGAGI. To note about this clone: The antigen is unknown.

The sequence derives from an adult with an advanced solid tumor such as melanoma, head and neck, liver or kidney cancer. The sample was CD4+ or CD8+ T cells sorted from blood, taken in a trial of the OX40 agonist ivuxolimab. This chain uses TRBV6-5 with TRBJ2-2; TRBD1 matches at 8 bases. In nucleotides, the CDR3 is TGTGCCAGCAAAGGACAGGGGAACACCGGGGAGCTGTTTTTT. Translated, it gives CASKGQGNTGELFF.